The 11 T cell receptor beta chains presented below share a single source sample, sequenced in a study of a mutant IDH1 vaccine in newly diagnosed glioma. The time point was: baseline, week 1 (first vaccination visit). Treatment given: pre-vaccination baseline after standard-of-care therapy. Profiling relied on immunoSEQ multiplex PCR, and the TCRdb table lists in-frame clones only, not all of them. Of roughly 38,000 clones listed, 80% to 95% are singletons. This specimen was PBMCs, taken from a glioma patient treated with radiotherapy, temozolomide or both. All receptors come from a man younger than 35 with glioma.

The V gene is TRBV11-2, the J gene TRBJ2-3, with 9 nucleotides matching TRBD2. CDR1 SGHAT and CDR2 FQNNGV come from the germline V gene. This CDR3 is 17 amino acids long. V was clipped by 1 base and J by 11 bases; unmatched bases: 16. CDR3 region: CASSLALAGKRHWWQYF. CDR3 DNA sequence: TGTGCCAGCAGCTTAGCTCTAGCGGGAAAGCGGCATTGGTGGCAGTATTTT.

In DNA form, the CDR3 reads TGCGCCAGCAGCCAAGGTTATCAGGGGCCCCCCTACGAGCAGTACTTC. It yields the protein CASSQGYQGPPYEQYF. The V call is TRBV4-1, the J call TRBJ2-7; a weak D match, TRBD1 (6 bases). Germline CDR1 and CDR2: MGHRA and YSYEKL. Trimming stripped 1 base from V and 2 bases from J, with 15 bases between. This CDR3 comprises 16 residues.

V usage is TRBV5-6 and J usage is TRBJ1-5; weak D call: TRBD1 (6 bases). The CDR3 runs 15 residues. Between the trimmed V and J ends, which lost 4 bases and 2 bases, there was a span of 13 bases. CDR1 is SGHDT and CDR2 is YYEEEE in the germline V gene. The CDR3 region is CASSRFPGGNQPQHF. As DNA, the CDR3 is TGTGCCAGCAGCCGATTCCCAGGGGGCAATCAGCCCCAGCATTTT.

A single count supports this clone. The chain is built from TRBV29-1 and TRBJ1-2; no clear D. Trimming took off 4 bases at V and 4 bases at J, with 7 bases between the two ends. The CDR3 contains 11 residues. From germline, CDR1 is SQVTM and CDR2 ANQGSEA. CDR3 region: CSVGGSYGYTF. The CDR3 region has the DNA TGCAGCGTTGGTGGTTCCTATGGCTACACCTTC.

A few counts support this clone. The V gene is TRBV7-9, the J gene TRBJ1-6, with D unclear. This CDR3 contains 12 residues. Trimming removed 1 base from V and 10 bases from J, with 5 bases in between. Germline assignment: CDR1 SEHNR and CDR2 FQNEAQ (reference sequence). In DNA, the CDR3 is TGTGCCAGCAGCTTAGGAGGATCACCCCTCCACTTT. This sequence encodes CASSLGGSPLHF.

The CDR3 nucleotides are TGTGCCAGCAGTTCCCCCGGGACTGCTATTTCCTACGAGCAGTACTTC. As protein: CASSSPGTAISYEQYF. The genes are TRBV6-6 and TRBJ2-7, with D perhaps matching TRBD2 (6 bases). The ends were cut back, 4 bases at V and 1 base at J, with 17 bases in the middle. CDR1 MNHNY and CDR2 SVGAGI come from the germline V gene (reference sequence). CDR3 size: 16 residues.

This sequence joins TRBV6-6 and TRBJ1-1; the D is unclear. Germline CDR1 MNHNY, CDR2 SVGAGI (reference sequence). Trimming shortened V by 0 bases and J by 4 bases, and 6 bases separated the two germline ends. CDR3 length: 13 residues. CDR3 DNA: TGTGCCAGCAGTTACTCGACCAGCACTGAAGCTTTCTTT. Translated: CASSYSTSTEAFF.

The V and J genes are TRBV5-4 and TRBJ2-2, with a tentative D call TRBD2 (5 bases). The germline CDR1 and CDR2 sequences are SGHNT and YYREEE (reference sequence). This CDR3 has 15 amino acids. V was clipped by 1 base and J by 5 bases, with 12 bases between them. CDR3 loop: CASSLRGSYTGELFF. Here the CDR3 DNA reads TGTGCCAGCAGCTTGAGAGGGAGTTATACCGGGGAGCTGTTTTTT. Full variable domain (rest looked up from reference TRBV5-4 and TRBJ2-2): ETGVTQSPTHLIKTRGQQVTLRCSSQSGHNTVSWYQQALGQGPQFIFQYYREEENGRGNFPPRFSGLQFPNYSSELNVNALELDDSALYLCASSLRGSYTGELFFGEGSRLTVL.

The rearrangement links TRBV4-3 to TRBJ2-5; the match to TRBD1 covers 8 bases. V was clipped by 2 bases and J by 4 bases; unmatched bases: 6. This CDR3 contains 15 residues. Germline-derived CDR1 and CDR2 are LGHNA and YSLEER. Written as DNA, the CDR3 is TGCGCCAGCAGCCAACAGACAGGGGAAGGAGAGACCCAGTACTTC. This codes for CASSQQTGEGETQYF.

The V call is TRBV5-8, the J call TRBJ1-6; 9 nucleotides line up with TRBD1. The length of the CDR3 is 15 residues. Germline lookup yields CDR1 SGHTS and CDR2 YDEGEE. J was trimmed by 7 bases and V by 4 bases; bases with no gene match: 6. The CDR3, as DNA: TGTGCCAGCAGCGCCGGGACAGGGATAAATTCACCCCTCCACTTT. Protein product: CASSAGTGINSPLHF.

The V and J genes are TRBV6-1 and TRBJ1-1; weak D call: TRBD1 (6 bases). Trimming removed 3 bases at V and 4 bases at J, with 12 bases between. The CDR3 spans 14 residues. Germline CDR1 is MNHNS and CDR2 is SASEGT. The CDR3 protein is CASSDGGAATEAFF. Written as DNA, the CDR3 is TGTGCCAGCAGTGACGGGGGCGCGGCCACTGAAGCTTTCTTT.